Shown below are 16 T cell receptor beta chains from a single sample sequenced in a study of T cells in Graves' hyperthyroidism and ophthalmopathy. Amplification yielded TCR beta CDR3 regions, with RNA transcripts as the source. An initial round of RT-PCR targeting the TCR CDR3 relied on the HTBI primer set. TCRdb processed the multiplex PCR reads anew with MiXCR; each CDR3 protein has one entry. The sample carries 640,000 or so distinct CDR3 sequences, approximately 14% recorded once. The sequencing input was blood. Receptors were obtained from a woman aged 18 to 35 with Graves' ophthalmopathy.

The V call is TRBV2, the J call TRBJ1-4, with 7 bases matching TRBD1. The CDR3 length is 15 residues. With 6 bases clipped from V and 5 bases from J, the junction kept 9 bases outside the gene matches. CDR1 SNHLY and CDR2 FYNNEI come from the germline V gene. The CDR3 region is CASRPNRGSNEKLFF. The CDR3, as DNA: TGTGCCAGCAGACCCAACAGGGGCTCAAATGAAAAACTGTTTTTT.

This clonotype has at least ten counts. The chain recombines TRBV18 with TRBJ1-1; D is perhaps TRBD1 (5 bases). V was pared by 3 bases and J by 3 bases, with 14 bases between. CDR1 is KGHSH and CDR2 is LQKENI in the germline V gene. The CDR3 sequence is 15 residues long. The CDR3 spells CASSPPGSMDTEAFF. The CDR3 DNA is TGTGCCAGCTCACCCCCAGGGAGTATGGACACTGAAGCTTTCTTT.

At least ten counts were recorded for this clonotype. This rearrangement joins TRBV28 to TRBJ2-3; D is unclear. Trimming took 6 bases from V and 7 from J, leaving 14 bases between them. The CDR3 loop spans 13 amino acids. Germline CDR1 and CDR2: MDHEN and SYDVKM. DNA for the CDR3: TGTGCCAGCAGCCTCCCCCTCGTGAATACGCAGTATTTT. Its translation is CASSLPLVNTQYF. Full variable domain (outside the CDR3, taken from reference TRBV28 and TRBJ2-3): DVKVTQSSRYLVKRTGEKVFLECVQDMDHENMFWYRQDPGLGLRLIYFSYDVKMKEKGDIPEGYSVSREKKERFSLILESASTNQTSMYLCASSLPLVNTQYFGPGTRLTVL.

The sample holds many counts of this clonotype. The rearrangement joins TRBV28 to TRBJ1-2; D is perhaps TRBD1 (5 bases). Per germline, CDR1 MDHEN and CDR2 SYDVKM. This CDR3 has 14 amino acids. Trimming pared 9 bases from V and 0 bases from J, leaving 14 bases between. Here the CDR3 DNA reads TGTGCCAGTACCCCCGGGGGAGCTAACTATGGCTACACCTTC. Its translation is CASTPGGANYGYTF.

This clonotype was seen many times. The J gene is TRBJ1-2, the V gene TRBV28, with 8 bases lining up with TRBD1. The CDR3 sequence is 17 residues long. Germline values: CDR1 MDHEN, CDR2 SYDVKM. J lost 4 bases, V lost 2 bases, and 12 bases had no gene match. The CDR3 nucleotides read TGTGCCAGCAGTTTACCTGGACAGGGCGCTTTTAGCTATGGCTACACCTTC. Translating gives CASSLPGQGAFSYGYTF.

This clonotype was detected ten times or more. The rearrangement links TRBV6-1 to TRBJ1-2; D may be TRBD1 (6 bases). CDR1 and CDR2 (germline): MNHNS, SASEGT. With 5 bases removed from V and 1 base from J, the gap between germline ends came to 14 bases. CDR3 size: 15 residues. CDR3 in DNA: TGTGCCAGCAGTTCCCCAAGGACAGTTAACTATGGCTACACCTTC. Translated: CASSSPRTVNYGYTF.

V gene TRBV3-1 combines with J gene TRBJ2-5; 8 nucleotides match TRBD2. V lost 0 bases to trimming and J lost 0 bases; unmatched junction nucleotides: 9. The CDR3 loop spans 18 amino acids. Per germline, CDR1 LGHDT and CDR2 YNNKEL (reference sequence). CDR3 sequence (DNA): TGTGCCAGCAGCCAAGATTTTTCTAGCGGGTTATACCAAGAGACCCAGTACTTC. This encodes CASSQDFSSGLYQETQYF.

This clonotype came up a few times. The DNA of the CDR3 is TGTGCCAGTAGTATAGGAAGGGGCAGTATGAACACTGAAGCTTTCTTT. The encoded protein is CASSIGRGSMNTEAFF. V gene TRBV19 combines with J gene TRBJ1-1, with TRBD1 as a possible D gene (5 bases). This CDR3 has 16 residues. Deletions cut 1 base from V and 0 bases from J, with 12 bases between. Germline V gene sequence: CDR1 LNHDA, CDR2 SQIVND (reference sequence).

The V and J genes are TRBV20-1 and TRBJ1-5, with D possibly TRBD1 on 6 matching bases. The CDR3 consists of 15 residues. Germline CDR1 is DFQATT and CDR2 is SNEGSKA (reference sequence). The V end was cut by 1 base, the J end by 5 bases, with 15 bases between. Here the CDR3 DNA reads TGCAGTGCTAGAGGTTGGACAGTACGGGATCAGCCCCAGCATTTT. It yields the protein CSARGWTVRDQPQHF.

Turning to this clonotype: This may be a read error, as it is one base from a much larger clone. The chain has TRBV20-1 and TRBJ2-1; D might be TRBD1 (6 bases). Trimming took off 6 bases at V and 3 bases at J, with 21 bases between the two ends. Germline loops: CDR1 DFQATT, CDR2 SNEGSKA (reference sequence). The CDR3 is made up of 16 amino acids. The CDR3 sequence: CSAAIGGRKGYNEQFF. DNA of the CDR3: TGCAGTGCCGCTATAGGGGGTAGGAAGGGCTACAATGAGCAGTTCTTC.

At least ten counts were recorded for this clonotype. This rearrangement joins TRBV28 to TRBJ2-1, with 9 bases that match TRBD2. Losses at the gene ends were 3 bases for V and 5 bases for J; bases not matched to a gene: 5. This CDR3 is built from 15 residues. Germline assignment: CDR1 MDHEN and CDR2 SYDVKM. This CDR3 is CASSFFSGSHNEQFF. In DNA form, the CDR3 reads TGTGCCAGCAGTTTCTTTAGCGGGAGCCACAATGAGCAGTTCTTC.

V is TRBV9 and J is TRBJ2-4, with no clear D. Looked up from germline, CDR1 is SGDLS and CDR2 is YYNGEE. CDR3 length: 14 residues. V lost 4 bases and J 6 bases, leaving 14 bases between the germline ends. Here the CDR3 DNA reads TGTGCCAGCAGCCCCACCCGCTTAGTAAACATTCAGTACTTC. Translated: CASSPTRLVNIQYF.

This clonotype was picked up many times. The chain links TRBV6-2 or TRBV6-3 to TRBJ2-7; D could derive from TRBD1 or TRBD2 (5 bases each). CDR3 length: 14 residues. V was cut by 1 base and J by 4 bases, with 11 bases left in between. Germline-derived CDR1 and CDR2 are MNHEY and SVGEGT. This CDR3 reads CASSYFRGGYEQYF. CDR3 nucleotides: TGTGCCAGCAGTTACTTTAGGGGCGGGTACGAGCAGTACTTC.

Concerning this clonotype: A single base separates this from a much larger clone, so it may be a read error. Since no conserved phenylalanine or tryptophan closes the CDR3, a read error is the likely cause. The chain recombines TRBV29-1 with TRBJ2-3, with unresolved D. V was shortened by 2 bases and J by 2 bases, with 2 bases between the two germline ends. Germline V gene data show CDR1 as SQVTM and CDR2 as ANQGSEA. This CDR3 has 11 residues. The DNA of the CDR3 is TGCAGCGTTGAAAACACAGATACGCAGTATTCT. It yields the protein CSVENTDTQYS.

V and J are TRBV7-6 and TRBJ2-7; no clear D. This CDR3 has 15 amino acids. CDR1 SGHVS and CDR2 FNYEAQ come from the germline V gene. V was shortened by 1 base and J by 3 bases, with 13 bases between the two germline ends. The CDR3 loop is CASSLGGTPNYEQYF. In DNA, the CDR3 is TGTGCCAGCAGCTTAGGGGGTACCCCCAACTACGAGCAGTACTTC.

The gene calls are TRBV12-5 and TRBJ2-7; TRBD1 or TRBD2 may be the D gene (5 bases each). Germline CDR1 is LGHNT and CDR2 is FRNRAP. The V end lost 6 bases, the J end lost 3 bases, and 27 bases lay between the germline ends. CDR3 length: 18 amino acids. CDR3 DNA: TGTGCTAGTGGCCTCTGGCCCTCTACTAGGGGAGAAGGCTACGAGCAGTACTTC. As protein: CASGLWPSTRGEGYEQYF.